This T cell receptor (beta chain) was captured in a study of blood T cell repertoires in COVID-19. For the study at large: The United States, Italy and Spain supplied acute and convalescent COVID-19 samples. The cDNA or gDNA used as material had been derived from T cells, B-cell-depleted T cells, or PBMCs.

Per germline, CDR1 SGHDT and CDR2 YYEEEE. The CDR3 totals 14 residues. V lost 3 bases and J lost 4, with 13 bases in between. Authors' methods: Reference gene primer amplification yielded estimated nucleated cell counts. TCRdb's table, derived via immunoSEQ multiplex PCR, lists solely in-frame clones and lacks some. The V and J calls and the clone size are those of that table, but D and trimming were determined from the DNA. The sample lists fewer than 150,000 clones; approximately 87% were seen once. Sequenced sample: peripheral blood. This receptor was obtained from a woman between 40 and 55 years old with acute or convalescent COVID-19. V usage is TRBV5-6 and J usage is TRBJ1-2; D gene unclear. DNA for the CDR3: TGTGCCAGCAGCTGGGAGGACGGAATCTATGGCTACACCTTC. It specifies CASSWEDGIYGYTF.